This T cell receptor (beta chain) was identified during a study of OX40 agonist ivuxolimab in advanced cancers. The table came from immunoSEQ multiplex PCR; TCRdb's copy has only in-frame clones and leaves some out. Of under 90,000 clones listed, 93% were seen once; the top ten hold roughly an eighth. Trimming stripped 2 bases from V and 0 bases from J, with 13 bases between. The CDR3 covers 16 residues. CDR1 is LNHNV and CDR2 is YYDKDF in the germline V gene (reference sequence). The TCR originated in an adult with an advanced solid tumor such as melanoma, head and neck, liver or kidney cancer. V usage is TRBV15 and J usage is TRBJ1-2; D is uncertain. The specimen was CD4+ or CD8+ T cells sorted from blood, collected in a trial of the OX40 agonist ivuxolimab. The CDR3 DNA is TGTGCCACCAGCAGAACCTCCGGGTATCCTAACTATGGCTACACCTTC. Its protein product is CATSRTSGYPNYGYTF.